The 2 T cell receptor beta chains given below trace back to one sample, sequenced in a study of cytomegalovirus exposure and HLA in healthy donors (dated by TCRdb to the late 2010s). The library was obtained by the immunoSEQ multiplex PCR assay. A mixture of 60 forward primers for TCR Vbeta segments and 13 reverse primers for TCR Jbeta segments was used in the multiplex PCR. The source is immuneACCESS, and TCRdb retained only in-frame sequences with V and J called. Part of the clones is not carried over; for the studies checked, unresolved V genes explain less than half of this, and the remainder is unexplained. The sample table holds roughly 130,000 clones, of which roughly four fifths were seen once. The ten biggest clones cover 1% to 1.5% of the sample. Sequencing input: PBMCs. The receptor set was obtained from a girl aged 2 to 9 in good health and CMV-seronegative.

This clone appeared a few times. The chain joins TRBV10-1 to TRBJ2-1; D is perhaps TRBD2 (5 bases). The CDR3 has 15 amino acids. From germline, CDR1 is WNHNN and CDR2 SYGVQD (reference sequence). Trimming shortened V by 0 bases and J by 9 bases, and 15 bases separated the two germline ends. CDR3 sequence (DNA): TGCGCCAGCAGTGAGTCGATGGATGTTGGGAGTGAGCAGTTCTTC. Amino acid sequence: CASSESMDVGSEQFF.

V usage is TRBV13 and J usage is TRBJ2-2; D is ambiguous. There are 15 residues in the CDR3. Germline CDR1 and CDR2: PRHDT and FYEKMQ (reference sequence). V was clipped by 0 bases and J by 4 bases, with 9 bases between them. CDR3 bases: TGTGCCAGCAGCTTAGGATTGAGAGTCACCGGGGAGCTGTTTTTT. It yields the protein CASSLGLRVTGELFF.